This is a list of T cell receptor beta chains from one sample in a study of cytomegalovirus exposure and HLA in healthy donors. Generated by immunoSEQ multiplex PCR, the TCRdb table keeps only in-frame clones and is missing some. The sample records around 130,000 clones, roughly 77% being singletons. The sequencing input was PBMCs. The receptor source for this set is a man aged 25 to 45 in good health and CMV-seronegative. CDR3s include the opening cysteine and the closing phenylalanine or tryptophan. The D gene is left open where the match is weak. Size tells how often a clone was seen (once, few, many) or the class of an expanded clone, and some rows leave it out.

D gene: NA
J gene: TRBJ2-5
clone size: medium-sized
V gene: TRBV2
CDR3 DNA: TGTGCCAGCAAGGACAGTCAAGAGACCCAGTACTTC
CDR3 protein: CASKDSQETQYF

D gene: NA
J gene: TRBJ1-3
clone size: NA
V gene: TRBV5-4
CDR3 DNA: TGTGCCAGCAGCTTGGGACAACCCGACTCTGGAAACACCATATATTTT
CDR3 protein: CASSLGQPDSGNTIYF

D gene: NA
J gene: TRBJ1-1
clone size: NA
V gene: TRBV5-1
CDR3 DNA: TGCGCCAGCAGCTTTGGCAGTAAGAACACTGAAGCTTTCTTT
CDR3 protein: CASSFGSKNTEAFF

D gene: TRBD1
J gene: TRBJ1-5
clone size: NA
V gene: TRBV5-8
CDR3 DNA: TGTGCCAGCAGCTCCGGGACAGGGCTGAAGCCCCAGCATTTT
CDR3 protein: CASSSGTGLKPQHF

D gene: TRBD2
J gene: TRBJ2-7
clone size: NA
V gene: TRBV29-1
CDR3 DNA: TGCAGCGTTGAGGATGGGAGGGCCAGCTACGAGCAGTACTTC
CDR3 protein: CSVEDGRASYEQYF

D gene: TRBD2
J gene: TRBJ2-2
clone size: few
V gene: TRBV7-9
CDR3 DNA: TGTGCCAGCAGCCGGGAGGGTGGCATCCCCGGGGAGCTGTTTTTT
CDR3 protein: CASSREGGIPGELFF

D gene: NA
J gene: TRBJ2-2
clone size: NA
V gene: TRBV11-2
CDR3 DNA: TGTGCCAGCAGCTTCAGCGCAACGGGGACCGGGGAGCTGTTTTTT
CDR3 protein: CASSFSATGTGELFF

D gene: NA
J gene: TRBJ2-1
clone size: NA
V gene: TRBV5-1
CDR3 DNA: TGCGCCAGCAGCTTGGACTATATGGGGAGTGAGCAGTTCTTC
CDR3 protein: CASSLDYMGSEQFF

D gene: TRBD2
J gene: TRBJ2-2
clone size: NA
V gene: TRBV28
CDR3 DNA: TGTGCCAGCAGTCCCCCCGGGAGGTTGAACACCGGGGAGCTGTTTTTT
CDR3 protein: CASSPPGRLNTGELFF

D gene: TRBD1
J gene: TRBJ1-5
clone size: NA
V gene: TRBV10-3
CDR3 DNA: TGTGCCATCAGTGACACAGGGGCAAGCAATCAGCCCCAGCATTTT
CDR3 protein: CAISDTGASNQPQHF

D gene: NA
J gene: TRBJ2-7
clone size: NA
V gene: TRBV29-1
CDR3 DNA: TGCAGCGGCGTAGGTCCAGGGCTCTACGAGCAGTACTTC
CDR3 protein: CSGVGPGLYEQYF

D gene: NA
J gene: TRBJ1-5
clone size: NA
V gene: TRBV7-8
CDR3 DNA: TGTGCCAGCAGCCCGATAAGGGGGATACAGCCCCAGCATTTT
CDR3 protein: CASSPIRGIQPQHF

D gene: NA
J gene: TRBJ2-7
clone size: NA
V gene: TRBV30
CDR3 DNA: TGTGCCTGGAGTGTACAGGGTTTAGGCGAGCAGTACTTC
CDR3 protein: CAWSVQGLGEQYF

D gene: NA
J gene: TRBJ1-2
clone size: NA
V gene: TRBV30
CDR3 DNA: TGTGCCTGGAGCGAGGCCCCGGGCTACACCTTC
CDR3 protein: CAWSEAPGYTF

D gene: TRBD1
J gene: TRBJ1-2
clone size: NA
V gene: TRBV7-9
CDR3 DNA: TGTGCCAGCAGCCACCCCGGACAGGGGGCCGGCTACACCTTC
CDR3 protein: CASSHPGQGAGYTF

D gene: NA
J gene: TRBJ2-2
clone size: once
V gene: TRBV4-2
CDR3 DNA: TGTGCCAGCAGCCCCGCCCTCCGACTTACGAACACCGGGGAGCTGTTTTTT
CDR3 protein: CASSPALRLTNTGELFF

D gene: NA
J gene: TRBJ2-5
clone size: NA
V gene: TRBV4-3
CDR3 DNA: TGCGCCAGCAGCCAAGAAAAGATGGACAACCAAGAGACCCAGTACTTC
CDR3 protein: CASSQEKMDNQETQYF

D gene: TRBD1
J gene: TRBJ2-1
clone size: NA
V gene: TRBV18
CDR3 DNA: TGTGCCAGCTCTCCTCCGGGACAGGGAAGCCATGAGCAGTTCTTC
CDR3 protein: CASSPPGQGSHEQFF

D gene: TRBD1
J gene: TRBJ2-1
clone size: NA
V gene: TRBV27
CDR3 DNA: TGTGCCAGCAGTTTATGGGGGACAGGGGACAATGAGCAGTTCTTC
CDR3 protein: CASSLWGTGDNEQFF

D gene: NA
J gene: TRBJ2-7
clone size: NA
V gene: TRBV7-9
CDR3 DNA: TGTGCCAGCAGCTTACAATCTGGCCCCTACGAGCAGTACTTC
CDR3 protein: CASSLQSGPYEQYF

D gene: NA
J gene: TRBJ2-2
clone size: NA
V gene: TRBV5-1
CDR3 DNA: TGCGCCAGCAGCGCTAGATCCTCCGGGGAGCTGTTTTTT
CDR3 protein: CASSARSSGELFF

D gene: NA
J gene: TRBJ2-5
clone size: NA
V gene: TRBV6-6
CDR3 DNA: TGTGCCAGCAGCCGGTGGTACCAAGAGACCCAGTACTTC
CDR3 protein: CASSRWYQETQYF

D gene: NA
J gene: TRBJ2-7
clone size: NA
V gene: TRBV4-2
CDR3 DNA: TGTGCCAGCAGCCTCCGGGACGGGAGCTCCTACGAGCAGTACTTC
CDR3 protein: CASSLRDGSSYEQYF

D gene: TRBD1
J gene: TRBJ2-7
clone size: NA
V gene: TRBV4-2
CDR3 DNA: TGTGCCAGCAGCCAAGGGCAGGGGGCCTACGAGCAGTACTTC
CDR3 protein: CASSQGQGAYEQYF

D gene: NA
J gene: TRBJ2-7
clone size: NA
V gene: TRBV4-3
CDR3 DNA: TGCGCCAGCAGCCAAGATGACGGCATCGGGGGGCAGTACTTC
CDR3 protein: CASSQDDGIGGQYF

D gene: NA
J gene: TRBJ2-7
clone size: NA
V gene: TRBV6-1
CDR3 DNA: TGTGCCAGCAGCGATGAGGAGCCAGCCTACGAGCAGTACTTC
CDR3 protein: CASSDEEPAYEQYF

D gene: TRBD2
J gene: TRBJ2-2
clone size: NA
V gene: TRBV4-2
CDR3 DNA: TGTGCCAGCAGCCAAAGCAGCGGGGGCTGGAACACCGGGGAGCTGTTTTTT
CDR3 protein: CASSQSSGGWNTGELFF

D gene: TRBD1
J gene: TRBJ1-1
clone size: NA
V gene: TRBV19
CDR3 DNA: TGTGCCAGTAGTGGAAAAAACCGGGACAGGGGGTTCGACACTGAAGCTTTCTTT
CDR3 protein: CASSGKNRDRGFDTEAFF

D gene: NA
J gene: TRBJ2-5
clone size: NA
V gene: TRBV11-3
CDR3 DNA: TGTGCCAGCAGCTTAGGCGGGTACGAAGAGACCCAGTACTTC
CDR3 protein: CASSLGGYEETQYF

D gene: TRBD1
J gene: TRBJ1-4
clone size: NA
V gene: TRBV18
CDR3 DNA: TGTGCCAGCTCAGAGGGACAGCTCACTGCAACTAATGAAAAACTGTTTTTT
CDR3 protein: CASSEGQLTATNEKLFF

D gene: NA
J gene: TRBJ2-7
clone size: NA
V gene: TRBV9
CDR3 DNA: TGTGCCAGCAGCATCGGACTAGCCCAGGGGGTGGAGCAGTACTTC
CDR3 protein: CASSIGLAQGVEQYF

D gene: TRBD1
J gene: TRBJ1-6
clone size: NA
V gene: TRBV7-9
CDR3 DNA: TGTGCCAGCAGTGACAGGGTTGATTCACCCCTCCACTTT
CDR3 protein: CASSDRVDSPLHF

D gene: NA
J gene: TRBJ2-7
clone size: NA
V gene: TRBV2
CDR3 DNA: TGTGCCAGCAGTGCAGGGGATATCTACGAGCAGTACTTC
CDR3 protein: CASSAGDIYEQYF

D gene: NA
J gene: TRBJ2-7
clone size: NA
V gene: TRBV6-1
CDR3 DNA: TGTGCCAGCAGTGAAGGTAACAGGCTGGACGAGCAGTACTTC
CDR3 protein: CASSEGNRLDEQYF

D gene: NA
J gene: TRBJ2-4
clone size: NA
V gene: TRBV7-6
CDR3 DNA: TGTGCCAGCAGCCTTACGGGAGACCACAACATTCAGTACTTC
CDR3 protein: CASSLTGDHNIQYF

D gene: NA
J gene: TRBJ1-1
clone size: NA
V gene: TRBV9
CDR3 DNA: TGTGCCAGCAGCGTAGACTCTAATCAGGGTGTCGGGTGGCGGACTGAAGCTTTCTTT
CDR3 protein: CASSVDSNQGVGWRTEAFF

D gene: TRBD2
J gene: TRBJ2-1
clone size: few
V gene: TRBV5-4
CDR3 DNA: TGTGCCAGCAGCTCCAGCGGGGGTTACTACAATGAGCAGTTCTTC
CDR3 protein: CASSSSGGYYNEQFF